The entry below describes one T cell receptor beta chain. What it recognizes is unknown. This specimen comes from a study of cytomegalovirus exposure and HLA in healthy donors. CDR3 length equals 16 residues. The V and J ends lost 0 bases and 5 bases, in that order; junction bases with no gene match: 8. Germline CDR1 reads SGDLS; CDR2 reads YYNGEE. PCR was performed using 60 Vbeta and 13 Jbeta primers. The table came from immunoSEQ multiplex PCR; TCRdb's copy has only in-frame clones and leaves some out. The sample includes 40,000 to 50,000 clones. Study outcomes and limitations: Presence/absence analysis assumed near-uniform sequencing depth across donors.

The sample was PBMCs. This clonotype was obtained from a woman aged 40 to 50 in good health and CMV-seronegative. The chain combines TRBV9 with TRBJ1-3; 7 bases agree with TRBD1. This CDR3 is CASSVGPTTGRNTIYF. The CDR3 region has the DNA TGTGCCAGCAGCGTAGGCCCCACGACAGGGCGAAACACCATATATTTT. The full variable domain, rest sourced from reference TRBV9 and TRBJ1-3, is DSGVTQTPKHLITATGQRVTLRCSPRSGDLSVYWYQQSLDQGLQFLIQYYNGEERAKGNILERFSAQQFPDLHSELNLSSLELGDSALYFCASSVGPTTGRNTIYFGEGSWLTVV.